These T cell receptor beta chains were read from a single sample in a study of yellow fever vaccine responses in identical twins. From the RT-PCR reads, TCRdb called clonotypes with MiXCR, one entry per CDR3 protein. The sample lists about 23,000 distinct CDR3 sequences; around four fifths were seen once. Sequencing used T cells from blood (PBMCs), unsorted or a sorted subset (not recorded which), obtained before or after yellow fever vaccination (not recorded which). The receptors shown here come from a woman between 18 and 29 years old who received the yellow fever vaccine. The CDR3 runs from the conserved cysteine through the conserved F or W. D genes are given only for firm matches. Size tells how often a clone was seen (once, few, many) or the class of an expanded clone, and some rows leave it out.

j_call: TRBJ2-5
v_call: TRBV15
clone_size: NA
d_call: NA
cdr3_aa: CATSRDGQVETQYF
cdr3_nt: TGTGCCACCAGCAGAGATGGGCAGGTAGAGACCCAGTACTTC

j_call: TRBJ1-3
v_call: TRBV12-3/TRBV12-4
clone_size: NA
d_call: NA
cdr3_aa: CASSFSAPGAFSGNTIYF
cdr3_nt: TGTGCCAGCAGTTTTTCCGCCCCCGGGGCGTTCTCTGGAAACACCATATATTTT

j_call: TRBJ1-1
v_call: TRBV2
clone_size: NA
d_call: NA
cdr3_aa: CASVPGPDTEAFF
cdr3_nt: TGTGCCAGTGTTCCGGGGCCGGACACTGAAGCTTTCTTT

j_call: TRBJ2-3
v_call: TRBV9
clone_size: few
d_call: NA
cdr3_aa: CASSVGVALTDTQYF
cdr3_nt: TGTGCCAGCAGCGTAGGGGTAGCCCTCACAGATACGCAGTATTTT

j_call: TRBJ2-1
v_call: TRBV11-2
clone_size: NA
d_call: TRBD1
cdr3_aa: CASSPRDRLNEQFF
cdr3_nt: TGTGCCAGCAGCCCTCGGGACAGGCTCAATGAGCAGTTCTTC

j_call: TRBJ2-1
v_call: TRBV6-2/TRBV6-3
clone_size: NA
d_call: NA
cdr3_aa: CASSYDNYNEQFF
cdr3_nt: TGTGCCAGCAGTTACGACAATTACAATGAGCAGTTCTTC

j_call: TRBJ2-7
v_call: TRBV5-1
clone_size: NA
d_call: NA
cdr3_aa: CASSFQGPSYEQYF
cdr3_nt: TGCGCCAGCAGCTTCCAGGGTCCCTCCTACGAGCAGTACTTC

j_call: TRBJ2-3
v_call: TRBV29-1
clone_size: NA
d_call: NA
cdr3_aa: CSVEPSTDTQYF
cdr3_nt: TGCAGCGTTGAACCTAGCACAGATACGCAGTATTTT

j_call: TRBJ1-3
v_call: TRBV4-2
clone_size: NA
d_call: NA
cdr3_aa: CASSQDWGNSENTIYF
cdr3_nt: TGTGCCAGCAGCCAAGATTGGGGGAACTCTGAAAACACCATATATTTT

j_call: TRBJ2-1
v_call: TRBV24-1
clone_size: NA
d_call: TRBD2
cdr3_aa: CATSDVSGATYNEQFF
cdr3_nt: TGTGCCACCAGTGATGTTAGCGGGGCCACCTACAATGAGCAGTTCTTC

j_call: TRBJ2-1
v_call: TRBV10-3
clone_size: NA
d_call: NA
cdr3_aa: CAISESIGRSFNEQFF
cdr3_nt: TGTGCCATCAGTGAGTCGATTGGCAGAAGTTTCAATGAGCAGTTCTTC

j_call: TRBJ1-2
v_call: TRBV29-1
clone_size: NA
d_call: NA
cdr3_aa: CSVEEQGQAHYGYTF
cdr3_nt: TGCAGCGTTGAAGAGCAGGGCCAGGCCCACTATGGCTACACCTTC

j_call: TRBJ1-4
v_call: TRBV15
clone_size: once
d_call: TRBD1
cdr3_aa: CATSRVLTGEAEKLFF
cdr3_nt: TGTGCCACCAGCAGAGTTCTGACAGGGGAGGCGGAAAAACTGTTTTTT

j_call: TRBJ2-7
v_call: TRBV2
clone_size: NA
d_call: NA
cdr3_aa: CASSVGDEQYF
cdr3_nt: TGTGCCAGCAGTGTTGGGGACGAGCAGTACTTC

j_call: TRBJ1-2
v_call: TRBV4-1
clone_size: NA
d_call: TRBD1
cdr3_aa: CASSQDPFSTGGGYTF
cdr3_nt: TGCGCCAGCAGCCAAGATCCCTTTTCTACAGGGGGAGGCTACACCTTC

j_call: TRBJ2-3
v_call: TRBV11-1
clone_size: few
d_call: TRBD1
cdr3_aa: CASSSWTGLRLDTQYF
cdr3_nt: TGTGCCAGCAGCTCCTGGACAGGGTTGAGGTTGGATACGCAGTATTTT

j_call: TRBJ2-3
v_call: TRBV2
clone_size: NA
d_call: TRBD1
cdr3_aa: CASRPGGSTDTQYF
cdr3_nt: TGTGCCAGCAGACCAGGGGGCAGCACAGATACGCAGTATTTT

j_call: TRBJ1-2
v_call: TRBV4-1
clone_size: few
d_call: NA
cdr3_aa: CASSQAWGSNYGYTF
cdr3_nt: TGCGCCAGCAGCCAAGCTTGGGGATCCAACTATGGCTACACCTTC

j_call: TRBJ2-7
v_call: TRBV11-1
clone_size: once
d_call: NA
cdr3_aa: CASSLDTIRYEQYF
cdr3_nt: TGTGCCAGCAGCTTAGACACCATTCGGTACGAGCAGTACTTC

j_call: TRBJ2-1
v_call: TRBV7-9
clone_size: NA
d_call: NA
cdr3_aa: CASSLEGTWNEQFF
cdr3_nt: TGTGCCAGCAGCTTAGAGGGGACATGGAATGAGCAGTTCTTC

j_call: TRBJ1-2
v_call: TRBV12-3/TRBV12-4
clone_size: once
d_call: NA
cdr3_aa: CASSPLDSRYTF
cdr3_nt: TGTGCCAGCAGTCCCTTGGACAGTCGCTACACCTTC

j_call: TRBJ1-1
v_call: TRBV12-3/TRBV12-4
clone_size: NA
d_call: NA
cdr3_aa: CATPTLRRGNTEAFF
cdr3_nt: TGTGCCACCCCGACTCTCCGCCGGGGAAACACTGAAGCTTTCTTT

j_call: TRBJ2-3
v_call: TRBV21-1
clone_size: NA
d_call: NA
cdr3_aa: CASIPRRGGRTDTQYF
cdr3_nt: TGTGCCAGCATCCCGCGGCGGGGGGGCCGGACAGATACGCAGTATTTT

j_call: TRBJ2-1
v_call: TRBV20-1
clone_size: NA
d_call: TRBD1
cdr3_aa: CSARTGTGTYNEQFF
cdr3_nt: TGCAGTGCCCGAACTGGGACAGGCACCTACAATGAGCAGTTCTTC

j_call: TRBJ2-5
v_call: TRBV7-8
clone_size: NA
d_call: NA
cdr3_aa: CASSLLRTARETQYF
cdr3_nt: TGTGCCAGCAGCCTACTTAGGACAGCGCGAGAGACCCAGTACTTC

j_call: TRBJ2-1
v_call: TRBV7-9
clone_size: NA
d_call: TRBD2
cdr3_aa: CASSLAFSGPSSYNEQFF
cdr3_nt: TGTGCCAGCAGCTTAGCGTTTAGCGGGCCTAGCTCCTACAATGAGCAGTTCTTC

j_call: TRBJ2-2
v_call: TRBV29-1
clone_size: NA
d_call: TRBD2
cdr3_aa: CSVLSGMNTGELFF
cdr3_nt: TGCAGCGTTCTTAGCGGGATGAACACCGGGGAGCTGTTTTTT

j_call: TRBJ2-5
v_call: TRBV2
clone_size: NA
d_call: NA
cdr3_aa: CASNGGNEETQYF
cdr3_nt: TGTGCCAGCAATGGGGGGAATGAAGAGACCCAGTACTTC

j_call: TRBJ1-1
v_call: TRBV4-1
clone_size: once
d_call: TRBD1
cdr3_aa: CASSLDRALNTEAFF
cdr3_nt: TGCGCCAGCAGCCTGGACAGGGCGTTGAACACTGAAGCTTTCTTT

j_call: TRBJ1-1
v_call: TRBV5-6
clone_size: NA
d_call: TRBD1
cdr3_aa: CASSLKRDRGLNTEAFF
cdr3_nt: TGTGCCAGCAGCTTGAAGAGGGACAGGGGCCTGAACACTGAAGCTTTCTTT

j_call: TRBJ1-3
v_call: TRBV29-1
clone_size: few
d_call: NA
cdr3_aa: CSVEAPNSGNTIYF
cdr3_nt: TGCAGCGTCGAAGCCCCAAACTCTGGAAACACCATATATTTT

j_call: TRBJ2-5
v_call: TRBV18
clone_size: few
d_call: NA
cdr3_aa: CASSATSRVETQYF
cdr3_nt: TGTGCCAGCTCAGCGACCTCCCGGGTGGAGACCCAGTACTTC

j_call: TRBJ2-3
v_call: TRBV2
clone_size: NA
d_call: NA
cdr3_aa: CASSTGLTDTQYF
cdr3_nt: TGTGCCAGCAGTACAGGGCTCACAGATACGCAGTATTTT

j_call: TRBJ2-1
v_call: TRBV28
clone_size: NA
d_call: NA
cdr3_aa: CASSLYTKSYNEQFF
cdr3_nt: TGTGCCAGCAGTTTGTACACCAAATCTTACAATGAGCAGTTCTTC

j_call: TRBJ1-4
v_call: TRBV21-1
clone_size: NA
d_call: NA
cdr3_aa: CASGIRRVVFF
cdr3_nt: TGTGCCAGCGGGATCAGGCGAGTGGTGTTTTTT

j_call: TRBJ1-2
v_call: TRBV2
clone_size: NA
d_call: TRBD1
cdr3_aa: CASTGQGAIGYTF
cdr3_nt: TGTGCCAGCACGGGACAGGGGGCGATAGGCTACACCTTC

j_call: TRBJ2-5
v_call: TRBV4-3
clone_size: NA
d_call: NA
cdr3_aa: CASSQETETQYF
cdr3_nt: TGCGCCAGCAGCCAGGAAACAGAGACCCAGTACTTC

j_call: TRBJ1-2
v_call: TRBV5-4
clone_size: NA
d_call: NA
cdr3_aa: CASSLHARYNYGYTF
cdr3_nt: TGTGCCAGCAGCTTGCACGCTCGCTACAACTATGGCTACACCTTC

j_call: TRBJ2-3
v_call: TRBV5-6
clone_size: once
d_call: NA
cdr3_aa: CASRQEAETDTQYF
cdr3_nt: TGTGCCAGCAGACAGGAAGCGGAAACAGATACGCAGTATTTT

j_call: TRBJ2-1
v_call: TRBV19
clone_size: once
d_call: NA
cdr3_aa: CASSMRVDEQFF
cdr3_nt: TGTGCCAGTAGTATGAGGGTTGATGAGCAGTTCTTC

j_call: TRBJ2-3
v_call: TRBV7-6
clone_size: NA
d_call: NA
cdr3_aa: CASSKSSTGDTQYF
cdr3_nt: TGTGCCAGCAGCAAGAGCTCGACAGGAGATACGCAGTATTTT

j_call: TRBJ2-3
v_call: TRBV5-4
clone_size: NA
d_call: TRBD2
cdr3_aa: CASSPGGRLSTDTQYF
cdr3_nt: TGTGCCAGCAGCCCGGGGGGGCGACTGTCAACAGATACGCAGTATTTT

j_call: TRBJ2-3
v_call: TRBV13
clone_size: NA
d_call: NA
cdr3_aa: CASMGSVVDTQYF
cdr3_nt: TGTGCCAGCATGGGATCGGTCGTAGATACGCAGTATTTT

j_call: TRBJ1-3
v_call: TRBV20-1
clone_size: NA
d_call: NA
cdr3_aa: CSARGQSGNTIYF
cdr3_nt: TGCAGTGCTAGAGGCCAATCAGGAAACACCATATATTTT

j_call: TRBJ2-5
v_call: TRBV7-9
clone_size: once
d_call: TRBD1
cdr3_aa: CASSDGQVQETQYF
cdr3_nt: TGTGCCAGCAGCGACGGACAGGTCCAAGAGACCCAGTACTTC

j_call: TRBJ1-1
v_call: TRBV4-2
clone_size: NA
d_call: NA
cdr3_aa: CASSQDAGVNTEAFF
cdr3_nt: TGTGCCAGCAGCCAAGATGCAGGGGTAAACACTGAAGCTTTCTTT

j_call: TRBJ1-1
v_call: TRBV19
clone_size: NA
d_call: NA
cdr3_aa: CASSITGMNTEAFF
cdr3_nt: TGTGCCAGTAGTATCACAGGAATGAACACTGAAGCTTTCTTT

j_call: TRBJ2-5
v_call: TRBV11-3
clone_size: NA
d_call: NA
cdr3_aa: CASRRTGETQYF
cdr3_nt: TGTGCCAGCAGACGTACAGGGGAGACCCAGTACTTC

j_call: TRBJ1-3
v_call: TRBV29-1
clone_size: NA
d_call: NA
cdr3_aa: CSVADSSGNTIYF
cdr3_nt: TGCAGCGTTGCCGACAGCTCTGGAAACACCATATATTTT

j_call: TRBJ1-3
v_call: TRBV12-3/TRBV12-4
clone_size: NA
d_call: NA
cdr3_aa: CASGTRNTIYF
cdr3_nt: TGTGCCAGCGGAACCCGAAACACCATATATTTT